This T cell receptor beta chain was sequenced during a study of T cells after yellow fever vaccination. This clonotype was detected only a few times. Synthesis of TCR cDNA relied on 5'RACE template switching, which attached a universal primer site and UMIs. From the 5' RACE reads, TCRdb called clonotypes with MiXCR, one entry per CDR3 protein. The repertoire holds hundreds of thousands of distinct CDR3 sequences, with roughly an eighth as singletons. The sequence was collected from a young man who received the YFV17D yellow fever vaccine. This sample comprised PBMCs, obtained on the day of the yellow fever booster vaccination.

CDR3 coding DNA: TGCGCCAGCAGGGACGGGAGCTACAATGAGCAGTTCTTC. Its protein product is CASRDGSYNEQFF. J is TRBJ2-1 and V is TRBV10-2; the D gene is possibly TRBD2 (6 bases). Germline V gives CDR1 WSHSY, CDR2 SAAADI. The germline V and J ends were trimmed by 6 bases and 3 bases, with 9 bases remaining between them. The CDR3 has 13 residues.